Included here is one T cell receptor (beta chain) sequence, with context. Construction of the TCRbeta library involved unique molecular identifiers. MiXCR, run by TCRdb on the PCR reads, gives a single entry per CDR3 protein. The sample carries a few hundred thousand distinct CDR3 sequences, approximately 9.8% recorded once. This record comes from a study of T-cell reconstitution after alpha-beta-depleted transplantation in children. The CDR3 length is 14 residues. The trim removed 1 base at V and 5 bases at J, leaving 4 bases unmatched. Germline V gene lookup returns CDR1 MNHEY and CDR2 SMNVEV (reference sequence).

The V gene is TRBV27, the J gene TRBJ1-1, with 7 bases matching TRBD1. This TCR derives from a human donor who donated a stem cell graft to a child with SCID. Sequenced here: PBMCs from the stem cell graft donor, sampled from the stem cell graft. CDR3 residues: CASSLWDSGTEAFF. The DNA of the CDR3 is TGTGCCAGCAGTTTATGGGACAGCGGGACTGAAGCTTTCTTT.